Presented here are 26 T cell receptor beta chains from one specimen sequenced in a study of T cells in Graves' hyperthyroidism and ophthalmopathy. RNA transcripts served as the template for amplifying TCR beta CDR3 regions. HTBI primers were the set used in a first-round RT-PCR of the TCR CDR3. TCRdb re-called the multiplex PCR reads with MiXCR, one entry per CDR3 protein. Altogether approximately 590,000 distinct CDR3 sequences are present, 15% to 18% being singletons, with the ten largest covering roughly 6.6%. The sequenced sample was blood. The receptors here all came from a woman aged 25 to 39 with Graves' hyperthyroidism.

This clonotype showed up many times. The chain recombines TRBV5-5 with TRBJ2-1; D might be TRBD1 (7 bases). With 0 bases removed from V and 4 bases from J, the gap between germline ends came to 14 bases. Germline loops: CDR1 SGHKS, CDR2 YYEKEE (reference sequence). The CDR3 consists of 16 residues. CDR3 DNA: TGTGCCAGCAGCTTGGGGGTCCAGGGGGGATACAATGAGCAGTTCTTC. As protein: CASSLGVQGGYNEQFF. The full variable domain, its missing parts supplied by reference TRBV5-5 and TRBJ2-1, is DAGVTQSPTHLIKTRGQQVTLRCSPISGHKSVSWYQQVLGQGPQFIFQYYEKEERGRGNFPDRFSARQFPNYSSELNVNALLLGDSALYLCASSLGVQGGYNEQFFGPGTRLTVL.

This clonotype was picked up many times. The CDR3 sequence is CASSQGQPNTEAFF. The CDR3 DNA sequence: TGTGCCAGCAGCCAAGGACAGCCGAACACTGAAGCTTTCTTT. V gene TRBV3-1 combines with J gene TRBJ1-1; possible D gene TRBD1, 5 bases. The CDR3 runs 14 residues. Per germline, CDR1 LGHDT and CDR2 YNNKEL (reference sequence). Trimming took off 1 base at V and 1 base at J, with 7 bases between the two ends. Supplemented by reference TRBV3-1 and TRBJ1-1, the full variable domain reads DTAVSQTPKYLVTQMGNDKSIKCEQNLGHDTMYWYKQDSKKFLKIMFSYNNKELIINETVPNRFSPKSPDKAHLNLHINSLELGDSAVYFCASSQGQPNTEAFFGQGTRLTVV.

The DNA for the CDR3 is TGTGCCAGTAGTATAGTTGTTACCCGTTCTAGCGGGAGTGATCTAGCCAAAAACATTCAGTACTTC. Residues: CASSIVVTRSSGSDLAKNIQYF. V gene TRBV19 combines with J gene TRBJ2-4; the match to TRBD2 covers 10 bases. The CDR3 runs 22 residues. V lost 1 base, J lost 0 bases, and 18 bases stayed unmatched. CDR1 is LNHDA, CDR2 SQIVND, per germline (reference sequence). The whole variable domain, filled in from reference TRBV19 and TRBJ2-4, reads DGGITQSPKYLFRKEGQNVTLSCEQNLNHDAMYWYRQDPGQGLRLIYYSQIVNDFQKGDIAEGYSVSREKKESFPLTVTSAQKNPTAFYLCASSIVVTRSSGSDLAKNIQYFGAGTRLSVL.

This clonotype appeared many times. V and J are TRBV6-2 or TRBV6-3 and TRBJ2-1; a possible D gene is TRBD2 (6 bases). Germline V gene lookup returns CDR1 MNHEY and CDR2 SVGEGT. The CDR3 contains 15 residues. The V gene lost 5 bases and the J gene lost 8 bases, with 19 bases spanning the gap. CDR3 amino acids: CASSTTRSGIDEQFF. The CDR3 bases are TGTGCCAGCAGTACGACTAGGTCCGGGATAGATGAGCAGTTCTTC.

The V and J genes are TRBV5-1 and TRBJ2-7, with 9 bases fitting TRBD1. The CDR3 has 20 residues. The germline gives CDR1 SGHRS, CDR2 YFSETQ. V trimming: 4 bases; J trimming: 0 bases; junction bases outside the gene matches: 20. CDR3 coding DNA: TGCGCCAGCAGCCCCGAAAAATCCGGGACAGGGCCTTGGTTCTCCTACGAGCAGTACTTC. It specifies CASSPEKSGTGPWFSYEQYF.

This clonotype was counted at least ten times. The V gene is TRBV6-1, the J gene TRBJ2-2; 12 bases line up with TRBD2. The CDR3 contains 16 residues. Trimming removed 6 bases from V and 6 bases from J; junction bases left unmatched: 8. Germline loops: CDR1 MNHNS, CDR2 SASEGT. DNA for the CDR3: TGTGCCAGCAGACTCGGACTAGCGGGATCCGCCGGGGAGCTGTTTTTT. Its translation: CASRLGLAGSAGELFF.

This clonotype was seen many times. CDR3 DNA sequence: TGTGCCAGCAGTCAGGGGAACACCGGGGAGCTGTTTTTT. This gives the protein CASSQGNTGELFF. The rearrangement uses TRBV6-1 and TRBJ2-2; D possibly corresponds to TRBD1 (5 bases). The ends were cut back, 5 bases at V and 1 base at J, with 5 bases in the middle. Germline V CDR1 and CDR2: MNHNS, SASEGT. This CDR3 is built from 13 residues.

This clonotype was seen only a few times. The chain employs TRBV7-3 and TRBJ2-2; no firm D call. V was pared by 2 bases and J by 7 bases, with 8 bases between. The V gene's germline CDR1 is SGHTA and CDR2 FQGTGA. The CDR3 runs 13 residues. As DNA, the CDR3 is TGTGCCAGCAGCTTACTTGCTGGCGGGGAGCTGTTTTTT. Encoded protein: CASSLLAGGELFF.

At least ten counts were recorded for this clonotype. The chain combines TRBV5-1 with TRBJ1-1; D is unresolved. The CDR3 runs to 13 residues. Germline V CDR1 and CDR2: SGHRS, YFSETQ. Trimming took 0 bases from V and 3 from J, leaving 6 bases between them. The DNA of the CDR3 is TGCGCCAGCAGCTTGGGGACGGACACTGAAGCTTTCTTT. This codes for CASSLGTDTEAFF.

This clonotype was detected ten times or more. V and J are TRBV12-3 or TRBV12-4 and TRBJ2-3, with TRBD2 matching 9 bases. V shed 10 bases and J 3 bases; nucleotides not matched to a gene: 8. This CDR3 has 14 residues. CDR3 nucleotides: TGTGCCACCTCACTAGCGGGTCTTACAGATACGCAGTATTTT. Amino acid sequence: CATSLAGLTDTQYF.

The chain couples TRBV28 to TRBJ2-1; unclear D gene. Trimming cost V 6 bases and J 7 bases, with 16 bases left between them. This CDR3 is built from 14 residues. Germline lookup yields CDR1 MDHEN and CDR2 SYDVKM. The CDR3 region is CASSLGNMLNEQFF. In nucleotides, the CDR3 is TGTGCCAGCAGCTTGGGCAATATGTTAAATGAGCAGTTCTTC. The full variable domain, its missing parts supplied by reference TRBV28 and TRBJ2-1, is DVKVTQSSRYLVKRTGEKVFLECVQDMDHENMFWYRQDPGLGLRLIYFSYDVKMKEKGDIPEGYSVSREKKERFSLILESASTNQTSMYLCASSLGNMLNEQFFGPGTRLTVL.

The chain is built from TRBV9 and TRBJ1-2; 8 bases align to TRBD1. Germline CDR1 and CDR2: SGDLS and YYNGEE. Unmatched junction bases numbered 13, after V lost 3 bases and J lost 6 bases. The CDR3 loop spans 16 amino acids. CDR3 sequence (DNA): TGTGCCAGCAGCGGACGTAGTCCAGGGGGCCTTCATGGCTACACCTTC. It encodes CASSGRSPGGLHGYTF.

This clonotype was seen repeatedly, ten times or more. The chain has TRBV19 and TRBJ2-7, with 11 positions matching TRBD2. V gave up 4 bases and J gave up 1 base; unmatched junction bases: 9. Germline V gives CDR1 LNHDA, CDR2 SQIVND (reference sequence). This CDR3 has 17 residues. The CDR3 spells CASSSSSTSGTSYEQYF. The CDR3 nucleotides are TGTGCCAGTAGTAGCTCATCGACTAGCGGGACTTCCTACGAGCAGTACTTC.

This clonotype showed up many times. V usage is TRBV20-1 and J usage is TRBJ2-1, with 9 bases aligning to TRBD1. Germline assignment: CDR1 DFQATT and CDR2 SNEGSKA (reference sequence). The CDR3 totals 15 residues. The V gene end was trimmed by 3 bases and the J gene end by 3 bases; junction bases not matched to a gene: 6. The CDR3 protein is CSASPRQGVYNEQFF. The DNA for the CDR3 is TGCAGTGCTAGTCCCAGACAGGGGGTCTACAATGAGCAGTTCTTC.

This clonotype was seen many times. The rearrangement joins TRBV28 to TRBJ2-1; possibly TRBD2 for D (6 bases). V shed 7 bases and J shed 3 bases, with 19 bases lying between them. Looked up from germline, CDR1 is MDHEN and CDR2 is SYDVKM. This CDR3 spans 16 amino acids. In nucleotides, the CDR3 is TGTGCCAGCACCCCCCCCCGGCGGGAATACTACAATGAGCAGTTCTTC. Residues: CASTPPRREYYNEQFF.

This clonotype was observed a handful of times. V and J are TRBV4-1 and TRBJ1-4; possibly TRBD1 for D (5 bases). Germline CDR1 reads MGHRA; CDR2 reads YSYEKL. This CDR3 region has 16 residues. Trimming took off 0 bases at V and 7 bases at J, with 15 bases between the two ends. CDR3: CASSQEAGLGFEKLFF. CDR3 nucleotide sequence: TGCGCCAGCAGCCAAGAAGCAGGGCTTGGGTTTGAAAAACTGTTTTTT.

This clonotype came up many times. This chain joins TRBV5-1 and TRBJ2-7; TRBD1 aligns across 8 bases. J gave up 7 bases and V 7 bases, and 7 bases lay outside the gene matches. The CDR3 consists of 12 residues. The germline gives CDR1 SGHRS, CDR2 YFSETQ. CDR3 amino acids: CASADRAEEQYF. The CDR3 nucleotides read TGCGCCAGCGCGGACAGGGCGGAAGAGCAGTACTTC.

Many counts were recorded for this clonotype. The rearrangement joins TRBV20-1 to TRBJ2-3, with 8 bases lining up with TRBD1. Germline V lookup: CDR1 DFQATT, CDR2 SNEGSKA (reference sequence). The J segment lost 4 bases and the V segment lost 4 bases, leaving 7 bases of the junction unmatched. This CDR3 comprises 14 residues. The DNA for the CDR3 is TGCAGTGCTACCGGACAGGGAGGTTCAGATACGCAGTATTTT. Translated: CSATGQGGSDTQYF.

This clonotype was seen ten or more times. This chain uses TRBV7-9 with TRBJ1-5; no reliable D call. Trimming pared 4 bases from V and 0 bases from J, leaving 13 bases between. Germline V lookup: CDR1 SEHNR, CDR2 FQNEAQ (reference sequence). The CDR3 is 16 residues long. The CDR3 region is CASSSVGSNSNQPQHF. The CDR3 DNA is TGTGCCAGCAGCTCAGTGGGAAGTAATAGCAATCAGCCCCAGCATTTT.

This clonotype was observed at least ten times. The rearrangement links TRBV20-1 to TRBJ1-1; the D is unclear. The CDR3 loop spans 13 amino acids. Germline-derived CDR1 and CDR2 are DFQATT and SNEGSKA (reference sequence). V was pared by 2 bases and J by 2 bases, with 9 bases between. CDR3 nucleotide sequence: TGCAGTGCTAGACTCAGGCGAAACACTGAAGCTTTCTTT. It specifies CSARLRRNTEAFF.

The chain couples TRBV25-1 to TRBJ1-3; tentative D call: TRBD1 (6 bases). Germline values: CDR1 MGHDK, CDR2 SYGVNS. The CDR3 is 15 amino acids. Trimming shortened V by 3 bases and J by 2 bases, and 11 bases separated the two germline ends. CDR3 nucleotide sequence: TGTGCCAGCAGTGAGCCGGGGGGCGCTGGAAACACCATATATTTT. Protein: CASSEPGGAGNTIYF. Filled out from reference TRBV25-1 and TRBJ1-3, the complete variable domain reads EADIYQTPRYLVIGTGKKITLECSQTMGHDKMYWYQQDPGMELHLIHYSYGVNSTEKGDLSSESTVSRIRTEHFPLTLESARPSHTSQYLCASSEPGGAGNTIYFGEGSWLTVV.

The V and J genes are TRBV9 and TRBJ2-7; 7 nucleotides align to TRBD2. The germline gives CDR1 SGDLS, CDR2 YYNGEE. With 4 bases clipped from V and 2 bases from J, the junction kept 9 bases outside the gene matches. CDR3 length: 15 residues. CDR3 residues: CASSPSVGGPYEQYF. The CDR3 nucleotides are TGTGCCAGCAGCCCTAGTGTGGGAGGGCCCTACGAGCAGTACTTC.

This clonotype was observed at least ten times. V is TRBV11-2 and J is TRBJ2-1; D unresolved. The germline V and J ends were trimmed by 1 base and 11 bases, with 12 bases remaining between them. Germline CDR1 and CDR2: SGHAT and FQNNGV. The CDR3 extends over 13 amino acids. The DNA of the CDR3 is TGTGCCAGCAGCTTAGCCACCGACCCGAAGCAGTTCTTC. It codes for CASSLATDPKQFF.

This clonotype was seen a few times. In DNA form, the CDR3 reads TGTGCCAGCAAGTCCCGGCCTAGCGGGTGGAGCTCCTACGAGCAGTACTTC. Translation gives CASKSRPSGWSSYEQYF. This chain joins TRBV27 and TRBJ2-7; TRBD2 aligns across 8 bases. The germline gives CDR1 MNHEY, CDR2 SMNVEV (reference sequence). With 7 bases clipped from V and 0 bases from J, the junction kept 14 bases outside the gene matches. CDR3 size: 17 residues.

Ten or more counts support this clonotype. The chain is built from TRBV12-3 or TRBV12-4 and TRBJ1-4, with D perhaps matching TRBD1 (6 bases). CDR3 size: 14 residues. The ends were cut back, 5 bases at V and 7 bases at J, with 14 bases in the middle. The CDR3 sequence is CASSGLMDSEKLFF. In DNA form, the CDR3 reads TGTGCCAGCAGTGGCTTGATGGACAGTGAAAAACTGTTTTTT.

Remarks on this clonotype: The conserved phenylalanine or tryptophan normally closing the CDR3 is absent here, so this likely arose from a read error. The chain combines TRBV5-5 with TRBJ2-7; the D gene could be TRBD1 or TRBD2 (5 bases each). Trimming took off 0 bases at V and 5 bases at J, with 15 bases between the two ends. Germline CDR1 is SGHKS and CDR2 is YYEKEE (reference sequence). The length of the CDR3 is 15 residues. CDR3 protein: CASSLDGASRNEQYL. The CDR3, as DNA: TGTGCCAGCAGCTTGGACGGGGCATCTCGGAACGAGCAGTACCTC.